Listed here are 16 T cell receptor beta chains from one sample, sequenced in a study of technical replicates of blood from a handful of donors. Sequencing used immunoSEQ multiplex PCR; TCRdb keeps in-frame clones, though not all of them. The profile shows tens of thousands of clones, 91% of them singletons. Sequencing used T cells isolated from PBMCs. The source is a human donor in good health. Some clones in this sample may be carry-over from other donors' samples.

The table lists this clone with a count of one. The chain links TRBV28 to TRBJ1-2, with D unresolved. This CDR3 has 9 amino acids. Germline V CDR1 and CDR2: MDHEN, SYDVKM. The CDR3 sequence is CAAGYGYTF. The CDR3 DNA reads as TGTGCAGCTGGCTATGGCTACACCTTC.

As concerns this clone: Germline is not matched at one junction end, which may reflect a read error. V is TRBV9 and J is TRBJ2-7; the match to TRBD2 covers 10 bases. The CDR3 extends over 14 amino acids. Germline assignment: CDR1 SGDLS and CDR2 YYNGEE. CDR3 region: CASSVSGRSFEQYF. In DNA, the CDR3 is TGTGCCAGCAGCGTTAGCGGGAGGTCCTTCGAGCAGTACTTC.

The chain employs TRBV5-4 and TRBJ2-1; D may be TRBD2 (6 bases). Per the germline V gene, CDR1 is SGHNT and CDR2 is YYREEE (reference sequence). The V end was cut by 6 bases, the J end by 7 bases, with 17 bases between. The CDR3 spans 14 residues. The chain's CDR3 is CASTNPSGGNEQFF. As DNA, the CDR3 is TGTGCCAGCACCAACCCCTCCGGGGGAAATGAGCAGTTCTTC.

This sequence joins TRBV7-3 and TRBJ2-3, with D possibly matching TRBD2 (5 bases). This CDR3 comprises 13 residues. Germline CDR1 reads SGHTA; CDR2 reads FQGTGA. The V gene lost 5 bases and the J gene lost 4 bases, with 10 bases spanning the gap. The CDR3 region has the DNA TGTGCCAGCAGCCGTAGCGTTCCAGATACGCAGTATTTT. This sequence encodes CASSRSVPDTQYF.

J is TRBJ2-2 and V is TRBV6-1, with D unresolved. The CDR3 length is 17 residues. CDR1 and CDR2 from the germline V gene are MNHNS and SASEGT. Trimming removed 4 bases at V and 0 bases at J, with 15 bases between. CDR3 loop: CASSAGSSLTNTGELFF. CDR3 bases: TGTGCCAGCAGTGCCGGGTCCTCCCTAACGAACACCGGGGAGCTGTTTTTT.

This chain joins TRBV5-1 and TRBJ2-1, with D unresolved. The CDR3 loop spans 18 amino acids. V gave up 5 bases and J gave up 1 base, with 22 bases separating them. Germline CDR1 and CDR2: SGHRS and YFSETQ. The CDR3 region is CASRSRLVSTSSYNEQFF. The CDR3 region has the DNA TGCGCCAGCAGATCCCGCTTAGTCTCAACGTCATCCTACAATGAGCAGTTCTTC.

The chain joins TRBV4-1 to TRBJ2-1, with 10 bases that match TRBD1. With V trimmed by 3 bases and J by 4 bases, 6 bases remained unmatched. Germline-derived CDR1 and CDR2 are MGHRA and YSYEKL. The CDR3 runs to 16 residues. The CDR3 coding sequence is TGCGCCAGCAGCCAGGCTTGGACAGGGGGATACAATGAGCAGTTCTTC. This codes for CASSQAWTGGYNEQFF.

The rearrangement uses TRBV28 and TRBJ2-2, with unresolved D. The CDR3 consists of 13 residues. Trimming pared 3 bases from V and 3 bases from J, leaving 5 bases between. CDR1 and CDR2 from the germline V gene are MDHEN and SYDVKM. As DNA, the CDR3 is TGTGCCAGCAGTTTCCGGTACACCGGGGAGCTGTTTTTT. Translating gives CASSFRYTGELFF.

V usage is TRBV18 and J usage is TRBJ2-1; 7 bases are a match to TRBD2. The junction had 10 bases not matched to a gene; V was cut back by 6 bases and J by 5 bases. This CDR3 comprises 15 residues. Germline loops: CDR1 KGHSH, CDR2 LQKENI. This chain's CDR3 is CASSVFGGINNEQFF. For the CDR3, the DNA is TGTGCCAGCTCTGTTTTCGGGGGGATCAACAATGAGCAGTTCTTC.

The gene calls are TRBV7-5 and TRBJ1-1; TRBD1 is taken as the D call from the table, unchecked against the DNA. TRBV7-5 is listed as a pseudogene. The CDR3 covers 15 residues. CDR3 sequence (DNA): TGTGTCAGAAGCTTAGTCAGGGCCGGTCACACTGAAGCTTTCTTT. This gives the protein CVRSLVRAGHTEAFF.

This sequence joins TRBV7-3 and TRBJ2-1, with D perhaps TRBD1 (6 bases). Per germline, CDR1 SGHTA and CDR2 FQGTGA. V lost 2 bases to trimming and J lost 6 bases, with 11 bases between them. CDR3 length: 14 residues. CDR3 protein: CASSLSGQTNEQFF. The CDR3 coding sequence is TGTGCCAGCAGCTTATCTGGACAGACCAATGAGCAGTTCTTC. Full variable domain (remainder filled in from reference TRBV7-3 and TRBJ2-1): GAGVSQTPSNKVTEKGKYVELRCDPISGHTALYWYRQSLGQGPEFLIYFQGTGAADDSGLPNDRFFAVRPEGSVSTLKIQRTERGDSAVYLCASSLSGQTNEQFFGPGTRLTVL.

This clone was counted once. The gene calls are TRBV5-1 and TRBJ2-3; TRBD2 might be the D (5 bases). Trimming removed 6 bases at V and 6 bases at J, with 17 bases between. This CDR3 region has 14 residues. Germline values: CDR1 SGHRS, CDR2 YFSETQ. DNA of the CDR3: TGCGCCAGCACCACGGGATCCAGTGTGGATACGCAGTATTTT. As protein: CASTTGSSVDTQYF.

This chain links TRBV4-1 with TRBJ2-5, with D possibly TRBD2 on 6 matching bases. The length of the CDR3 is 15 residues. The V and J ends lost 4 bases and 4 bases respectively, with 16 bases between them. The germline V gene has CDR1 MGHRA and CDR2 YSYEKL. The CDR3 is CASSPGGGDSETQYF. The CDR3 DNA is TGCGCCAGCAGCCCCGGCGGCGGGGACTCAGAGACCCAGTACTTC.

This clone has just one count. The chain joins TRBV28 to TRBJ2-7; perhaps TRBD2 as D (5 bases). Trimming stripped 3 bases from V and 5 bases from J, with 14 bases between. CDR1 MDHEN and CDR2 SYDVKM come from the germline V gene. The CDR3 loop spans 14 amino acids. This CDR3 reads CASSFPSRGHEQYF. CDR3 nucleotide sequence: TGTGCCAGCAGTTTCCCGTCCCGCGGGCACGAGCAGTACTTC.

The chain couples TRBV10-3 to TRBJ2-1, with D possibly matching TRBD2 (5 bases). The germline gives CDR1 ENHRY, CDR2 SYGVKD. The CDR3 is 13 residues long. Trimming shortened V by 10 bases and J by 3 bases, and 13 bases separated the two germline ends. CDR3 loop: CATADGNYNEQFF. For the CDR3, the DNA is TGTGCCACCGCTGACGGGAACTACAATGAGCAGTTCTTC.

V usage is TRBV19 and J usage is TRBJ1-1; 8 bases line up with TRBD1. Trimming cost V 4 bases and J 3 bases; bases outside gene matches: 1. CDR1 LNHDA and CDR2 SQIVND come from the germline V gene (reference sequence). The CDR3 has 13 residues. The CDR3 region has the DNA TGTGCCAGTAGTACGACAGGGGACACTGAAGCTTTCTTT. Its protein is CASSTTGDTEAFF.